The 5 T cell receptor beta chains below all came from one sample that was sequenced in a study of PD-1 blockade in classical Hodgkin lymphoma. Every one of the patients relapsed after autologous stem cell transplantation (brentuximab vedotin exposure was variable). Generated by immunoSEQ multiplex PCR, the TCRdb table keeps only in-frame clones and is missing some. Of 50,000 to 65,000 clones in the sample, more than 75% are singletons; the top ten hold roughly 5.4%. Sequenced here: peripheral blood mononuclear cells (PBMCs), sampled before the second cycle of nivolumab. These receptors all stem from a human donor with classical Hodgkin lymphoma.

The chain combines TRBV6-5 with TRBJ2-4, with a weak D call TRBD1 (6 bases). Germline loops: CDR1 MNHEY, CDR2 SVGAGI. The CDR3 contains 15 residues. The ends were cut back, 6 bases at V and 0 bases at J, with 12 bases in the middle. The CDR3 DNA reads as TGTGCCAGCAGCACCGGGACAATAGCCAAAAACATTCAGTACTTC. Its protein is CASSTGTIAKNIQYF.

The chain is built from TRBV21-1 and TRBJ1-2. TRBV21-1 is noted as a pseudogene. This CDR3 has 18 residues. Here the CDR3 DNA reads TGTGCCAGCAGCAAAGCACGGGAATCCCGGGTCCCTAACTATGGCTACACCTTC. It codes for CASSKARESRVPNYGYTF.

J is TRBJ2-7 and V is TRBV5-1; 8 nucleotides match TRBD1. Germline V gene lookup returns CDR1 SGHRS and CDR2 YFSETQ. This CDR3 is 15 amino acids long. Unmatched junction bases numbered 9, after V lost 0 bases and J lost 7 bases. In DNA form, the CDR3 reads TGCGCCAGCAGCTTGGCCGAGCGGACAGGGAAGGAGCAGTACTTC. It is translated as CASSLAERTGKEQYF.

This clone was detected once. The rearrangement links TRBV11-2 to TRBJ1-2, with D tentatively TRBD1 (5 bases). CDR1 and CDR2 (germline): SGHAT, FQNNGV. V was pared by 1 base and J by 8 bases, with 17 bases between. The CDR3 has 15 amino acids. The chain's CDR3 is CASSLGTSQGAGYTF. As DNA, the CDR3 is TGTGCCAGCAGCTTAGGGACCTCCCAGGGTGCGGGCTACACCTTC.

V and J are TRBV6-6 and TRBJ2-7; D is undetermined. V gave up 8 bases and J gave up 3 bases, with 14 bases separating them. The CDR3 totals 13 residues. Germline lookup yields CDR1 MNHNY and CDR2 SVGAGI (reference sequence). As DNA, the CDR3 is TGTGCCAGCGCAAGTCTCACGGTCTACGAGCAGTACTTC. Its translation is CASASLTVYEQYF.